This entry describes one T cell receptor (beta chain). One end of the junction fails to match germline, which may point to a read error. Germline-derived CDR1 and CDR2 are SNHLY and FYNNEI. The CDR3 has 16 residues. Sequencing used immunoSEQ multiplex PCR; TCRdb keeps in-frame clones, though not all of them. The sample has tens of thousands of clones; around 91% are singletons. Time point described: pretreatment peripheral blood. This entry belongs to a study of PD-L1 blockade in urothelial cancer. Study details: About 90% of the roughly 30 patients were men with bladder-origin urothelial cancer.

The specimen comprised PBMCs, sampled around atezolizumab (anti-PD-L1) treatment. The sequence was collected from a man between 60 and 75 years old with urothelial cancer. V and J are TRBV2 and TRBJ2-5; 9 nucleotides match TRBD1. The CDR3 spells CASREALTGGQETQYF. The CDR3 DNA sequence: TGTGCCAGCAGGGAAGCCCTTACAGGGGGCCAGGAGACCCAGTACTTC.